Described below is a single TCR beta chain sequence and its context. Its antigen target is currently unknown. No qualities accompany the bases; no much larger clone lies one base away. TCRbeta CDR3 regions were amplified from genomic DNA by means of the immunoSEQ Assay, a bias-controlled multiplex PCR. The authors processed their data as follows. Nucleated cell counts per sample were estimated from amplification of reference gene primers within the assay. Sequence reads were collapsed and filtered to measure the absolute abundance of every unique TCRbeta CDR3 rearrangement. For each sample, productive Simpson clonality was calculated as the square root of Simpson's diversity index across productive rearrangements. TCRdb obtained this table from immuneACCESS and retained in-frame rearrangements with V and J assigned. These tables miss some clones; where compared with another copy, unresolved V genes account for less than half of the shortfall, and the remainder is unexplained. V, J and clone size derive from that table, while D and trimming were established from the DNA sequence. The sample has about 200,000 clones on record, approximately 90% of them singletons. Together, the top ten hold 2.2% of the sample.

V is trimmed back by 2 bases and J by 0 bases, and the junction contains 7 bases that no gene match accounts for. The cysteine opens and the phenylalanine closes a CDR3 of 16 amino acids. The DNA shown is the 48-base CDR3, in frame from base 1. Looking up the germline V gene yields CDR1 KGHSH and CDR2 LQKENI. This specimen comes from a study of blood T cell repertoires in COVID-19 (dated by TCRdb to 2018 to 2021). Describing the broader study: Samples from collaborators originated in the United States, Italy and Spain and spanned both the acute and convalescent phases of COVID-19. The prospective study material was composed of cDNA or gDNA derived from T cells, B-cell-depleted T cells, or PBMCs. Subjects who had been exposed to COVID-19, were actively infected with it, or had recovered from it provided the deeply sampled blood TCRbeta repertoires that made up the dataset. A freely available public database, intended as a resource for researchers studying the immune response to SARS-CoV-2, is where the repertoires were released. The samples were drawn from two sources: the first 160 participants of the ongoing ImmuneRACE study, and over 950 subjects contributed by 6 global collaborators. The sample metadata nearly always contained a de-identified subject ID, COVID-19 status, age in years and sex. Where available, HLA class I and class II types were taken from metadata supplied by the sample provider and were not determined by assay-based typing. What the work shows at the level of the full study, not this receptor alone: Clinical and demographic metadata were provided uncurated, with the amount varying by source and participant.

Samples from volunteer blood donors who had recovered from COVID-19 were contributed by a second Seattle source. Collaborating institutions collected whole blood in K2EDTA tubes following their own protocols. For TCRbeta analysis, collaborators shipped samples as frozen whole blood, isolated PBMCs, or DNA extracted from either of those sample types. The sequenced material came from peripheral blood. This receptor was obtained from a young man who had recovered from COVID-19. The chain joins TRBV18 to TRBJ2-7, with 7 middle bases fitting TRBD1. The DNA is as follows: TGTGCCAGCTCACCATTTACAGGGGAAAGCTCCTACGAGCAGTACTTC. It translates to CASSPFTGESSYEQYF.